The clone carrying this TCR beta chain has just one count. Trimming took 0 bases from V and 1 from J, leaving 10 bases between them. CDR1 and CDR2 from the germline V gene are SGHTS and YDEGEE. The CDR3 extends over 15 amino acids. Authors' data handling: Estimates of nucleated cell counts were drawn from the amplification of reference gene primers. The protocol was immunoSEQ multiplex PCR, while the TCRdb copy is restricted to in-frame clones and leaves out a portion. V and J calls and clone size are as listed in that table; D and trimming were resolved from the DNA. The table lists roughly 100,000 clones, roughly nine tenths of them singletons. The data derive from a study of blood T cell repertoires in COVID-19. Looking at the study overall: COVID-19 samples, acute and convalescent, were from the United States, Italy and Spain. Nucleic acid was either cDNA or gDNA, and it came from T cells, B-cell-depleted T cells, or PBMCs.

The specimen was peripheral blood. The chain has TRBV5-8 and TRBJ1-1, with D possibly being TRBD1 (5 bases). The TCR originated in a woman aged 55-69 years with acute or convalescent COVID-19. CDR3 residues: CASSLDGGTNTEAFF. The CDR3 DNA sequence: TGTGCCAGCAGCTTGGACGGGGGGACGAACACTGAAGCTTTCTTT.